The rows below give T cell receptor beta chains drawn from one sample of a study of blood T cell repertoires in COVID-19. Measured with immunoSEQ multiplex PCR; TCRdb has only the in-frame clones, and not every one. The data hold fewer than 150,000 clones, with approximately 80% observed a single time. Input material: PBMCs or T cells enriched from blood (not recorded which). The receptor source for this set is a woman under 30 who had been exposed to COVID-19. Both conserved end residues are trimmed from each CDR3.

v_call,cdr3_length,j_call,cdr3_aa
TRBV28,13,TRBJ2-1,ASSFKRGIGNEQF
TRBV28,12,TRBJ2-7,ASSVRQVVNEQY
TRBV12-3/TRBV12-4,10,TRBJ2-7,ASGGDAYEQY
TRBV10-3,13,TRBJ1-6,ATNPGQGANSPLH
TRBV6-5,13,TRBJ1-4,ASSSTGVANEKLF
TRBV14,14,TRBJ2-1,ASSPTTGGSRAEQF
TRBV9,12,TRBJ2-1,ASSPSYRGNEQF
TRBV10-1,14,TRBJ2-1,ASSESGSGVYNEQF
TRBV6-5,12,TRBJ2-7,ASRSPTGYYEQY
TRBV15,13,TRBJ2-1,ATSRDLAESDEQF
TRBV29-1,11,TRBJ1-2,SVQQGYNYGYT
TRBV5-4,11,TRBJ1-2,ASRRTGGYGYT
TRBV28,12,TRBJ2-2,ASSLTQNTGELF
TRBV3-1/TRBV3-2,13,TRBJ2-3,ASSQPRTSSDTQY
TRBV10-3,13,TRBJ2-5,AISESTGLKETQY
TRBV29-1,12,TRBJ2-7,SVVPALSSYEQY
TRBV12-5,12,TRBJ2-7,ASGLVSVPYEQY
TRBV6-2/TRBV6-3,14,TRBJ1-1,ASSTPGQIMNTEAF
TRBV7-9,10,TRBJ1-6,ASSPEGSPLH
TRBV2,11,TRBJ1-5,ASSESLYQPQH
TRBV5-8,14,TRBJ2-3,ASPNLPGTARDTQY
TRBV2,13,TRBJ2-6,ASSERAAGANVLT
TRBV27,11,TRBJ1-6,ASSRTRNSPLH
TRBV30,11,TRBJ1-2,AWSVSGNYGYT
TRBV19,13,TRBJ1-4,ASSMGTGWSEKLF
TRBV30,13,TRBJ1-2,AWSVRNRGGLGYT
TRBV5-6,13,TRBJ2-7,ASSGLAGGPYEQY
TRBV4-2,16,TRBJ1-5,ASSQIPGQAYSNQPQH
TRBV29-1,14,TRBJ1-1,SVEVGSGKRYTEAF
TRBV6-5,11,TRBJ1-3,ASSYASGNTIY
TRBV28,8,TRBJ2-7,ASSLREQY
TRBV28,11,TRBJ2-7,ASSLGHLYEQY